There are many counts of the clone carrying this T cell receptor (beta chain). Its target is unknown. Time point indicated: sample taken at primary tumor resection. From tumor, nontumor lung or frozen PBMC, whole RNA was taken unsorted for sequencing. The sample belongs to a study of spatial heterogeneity in lung cancer. Background on the study: Consistently, beta-chain sequences turned up in larger numbers than alpha-chain sequences did.

The study's findings and limits: Numbers of ubiquitous and regional expanded TCRs tracked ubiquitous and regional nonsynonymous mutation counts, respectively. Counts that tracked tumor mutation counts were those of expanded intratumoral alpha and beta TCRs.

Trimming removed 7 bases at V and 5 bases at J, with 4 bases between. The CDR3 length is 10 residues. Per germline, CDR1 LGHNA and CDR2 YNFKEQ. TCRdb called the 5' RACE reads again in MiXCR, with one record for every CDR3 protein. Here the sample spans 6,000 to 8,000 distinct CDR3 sequences, 6.5% to 8% being singletons. Sequenced here: lung tumor tissue, sampled at surgery. The chain carries TRBV4-2 and TRBJ2-3; no firm D call. The receptor was derived from a male donor with early-stage non-small cell lung cancer. The CDR3 coding sequence is TGTGCCAGCAACGGAGATACGCAGTATTTT. This translates into CASNGDTQYF.